The present entry profiles one T cell receptor beta chain with its context. The data belong to a study of cytomegalovirus exposure and HLA in healthy donors. V was pared by 2 bases and J by 0 bases, with 7 bases of the junction left unmatched. This CDR3 has 17 amino acids. CDR1 is SGHNT, CDR2 YENEEA, per germline. In the PCR, 60 Vbeta and 13 Jbeta primers were used. Assay used: immunoSEQ multiplex PCR; TCRdb lists only in-frame clones, some missing. Its table records 150,000 to 200,000 clones. The receptor was isolated from a woman younger than 35 in good health and CMV-seropositive. The chain uses TRBV11-3 and TRBJ2-7; 10 bases line up with TRBD1. The sequenced material came from PBMCs. This chain's CDR3 is CASSLWDWTGGSYEQYF. CDR3 sequence (DNA): TGTGCCAGCAGCTTATGGGACTGGACAGGGGGCTCCTACGAGCAGTACTTC.